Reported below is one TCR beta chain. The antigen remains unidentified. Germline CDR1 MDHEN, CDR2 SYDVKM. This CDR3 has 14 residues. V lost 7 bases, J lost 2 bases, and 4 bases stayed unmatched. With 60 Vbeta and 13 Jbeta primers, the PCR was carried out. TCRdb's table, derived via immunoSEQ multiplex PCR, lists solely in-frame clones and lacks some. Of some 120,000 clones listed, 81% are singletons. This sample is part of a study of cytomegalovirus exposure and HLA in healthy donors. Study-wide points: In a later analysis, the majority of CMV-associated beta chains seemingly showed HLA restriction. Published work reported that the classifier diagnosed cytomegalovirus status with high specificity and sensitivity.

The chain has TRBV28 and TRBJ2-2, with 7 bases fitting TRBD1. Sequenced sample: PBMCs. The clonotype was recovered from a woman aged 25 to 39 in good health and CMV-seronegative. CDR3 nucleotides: TGTGCCAGCAACAGGGGCCAAAACACCGGGGAGCTGTTTTTT. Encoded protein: CASNRGQNTGELFF.